Shown below are 18 T cell receptor beta chains from a single sample sequenced in a study of OX40 agonist ivuxolimab in advanced cancers. Assay used: immunoSEQ multiplex PCR; TCRdb lists only in-frame clones, some missing. The table lists roughly 89,000 clones, roughly 84% of them singletons. Sequences were derived from CD4+ or CD8+ T cells sorted from blood, sampled in a trial of the OX40 agonist ivuxolimab. Receptors originate from an adult with an advanced solid tumor such as melanoma, head and neck, liver or kidney cancer.

This clone has a handful of counts. The genes are TRBV6-1 and TRBJ1-1; no firm D call. V shed 8 bases and J shed 0 bases, with 10 bases lying between them. The CDR3 extends over 13 amino acids. Germline V lookup: CDR1 MNHNS, CDR2 SASEGT. Here the CDR3 DNA reads TGTGCCAGCTTACCGAAAATGAACACTGAAGCTTTCTTT. Its protein is CASLPKMNTEAFF.

The chain is built from TRBV19 and TRBJ1-5; D is possibly TRBD1 (5 bases). The germline CDR1 and CDR2 sequences are LNHDA and SQIVND (reference sequence). Trimming took off 7 bases at V and 7 bases at J, with 17 bases between the two ends. This CDR3 has 14 amino acids. CDR3 in amino acids: CASNPYGRDQPQHF. CDR3 DNA: TGTGCCAGTAACCCTTACGGCCGGGACCAGCCCCAGCATTTT.

The chain carries TRBV2 and TRBJ2-3; perhaps TRBD2 as D (6 bases). The V end lost 4 bases, the J end lost 10 bases, and 12 bases lay between the germline ends. Germline lookup yields CDR1 SNHLY and CDR2 FYNNEI. This CDR3 region has 12 residues. CDR3 amino acids: CASSVAGTPQYF. In DNA form, the CDR3 reads TGTGCCAGCAGTGTAGCAGGGACTCCGCAGTATTTT.

This chain links TRBV29-1 with TRBJ2-3; 10 bases agree with TRBD2. Trimming at V came to 4 bases and at J to 0 bases, leaving 4 bases not matched to a gene. Germline CDR1 SQVTM, CDR2 ANQGSEA. CDR3 size: 15 residues. CDR3 nucleotides: TGCAGCGTTGTCGGGACTAGCGCGAGCACAGATACGCAGTATTTT. This gives the protein CSVVGTSASTDTQYF.

J is TRBJ2-3 and V is TRBV21-1; the table's D call TRBD1 went unverified against the DNA. TRBV21-1 is a pseudogene segment. CDR3 size: 15 residues. Here the CDR3 reads CASTCDRDRVDTQYF. The CDR3 DNA reads TGTGCCAGCACCTGCGACCGGGACAGGGTGGATACGCAGTATTTT.

The genes are TRBV7-9 and TRBJ1-6; D is uncertain. CDR1 is SEHNR and CDR2 is FQNEAQ in the germline V gene (reference sequence). Trimming left V 1 base short and J 10 bases short, with 14 bases between. The CDR3 is 15 amino acids. The CDR3 region has the DNA TGTGCCAGCAGCTTAGGTACAAATCACTGGTCACCCCTCCACTTT. Translation gives CASSLGTNHWSPLHF.

This chain links TRBV11-2 with TRBJ2-7; maybe TRBD1 (5 bases). CDR1 is SGHAT, CDR2 FQNNGV, per germline. V dropped 0 bases and J dropped 3 bases, with 12 bases sitting between them. The CDR3 has 15 amino acids. Here the CDR3 reads CASSLELGAFYEQYF. CDR3 nucleotide sequence: TGTGCCAGCAGCTTAGAGCTAGGGGCATTCTACGAGCAGTACTTC.

This clone was counted once. The J gene is TRBJ1-3, the V gene TRBV5-1, with 9 bases that match TRBD1. V shed 0 bases, J shed 4 bases, and the junction held 5 bases outside the gene matches. Germline V CDR1 and CDR2: SGHRS, YFSETQ. CDR3 length equals 16 residues. This CDR3 is CASSLGTGARGNTIYF. CDR3 bases: TGCGCCAGCAGCTTGGGGACAGGGGCGAGAGGAAACACCATATATTTT.

The chain employs TRBV19 and TRBJ2-2, with D unclear. The V and J ends lost 6 bases and 5 bases respectively, with 10 bases between them. The CDR3 has 13 residues. Germline CDR1 and CDR2: LNHDA and SQIVND (reference sequence). CDR3: CASSYQTTGELFF. The CDR3, as DNA: TGTGCCAGTAGCTACCAAACTACCGGGGAGCTGTTTTTT.

The rearrangement links TRBV6-1 to TRBJ2-1, with a possible D match to TRBD1 (5 bases). The CDR3 length is 15 residues. Germline V gene data show CDR1 as MNHNS and CDR2 as SASEGT. With 8 bases removed from V and 4 bases from J, the gap between germline ends came to 18 bases. The CDR3 DNA reads TGTGCCAGCTCAACCGAGAGACAGACGTACAATGAGCAGTTCTTC. It codes for CASSTERQTYNEQFF.

This clone was observed a single time. The chain is built from TRBV19 and TRBJ2-5, with D hard to call. The CDR3 is 14 residues long. Germline-derived CDR1 and CDR2 are LNHDA and SQIVND (reference sequence). V was pared by 5 bases and J by 4 bases, with 14 bases between. The CDR3 region is CASSPGFLLETQYF. The CDR3 DNA sequence: TGTGCCAGTAGTCCCGGATTTTTATTAGAGACCCAGTACTTC.

The chain carries TRBV27 and TRBJ1-2; 9 bases align to TRBD1. There are 13 residues in the CDR3. The V and J ends lost 8 bases and 4 bases, in that order; junction bases with no gene match: 5. The V gene's germline CDR1 is MNHEY and CDR2 SMNVEV (reference sequence). CDR3 in DNA: TGTGCCAGCCGGACAGGGGAATCCTATGGCTACACCTTC. The encoded protein is CASRTGESYGYTF.

The genes are TRBV9 and TRBJ2-2, with D perhaps matching TRBD1 or TRBD2 (5 bases each). V lost 4 bases and J lost 0, with 10 bases in between. CDR1 is SGDLS, CDR2 YYNGEE, per germline. The CDR3 totals 15 residues. CDR3 sequence reads: CASSRDGPNTGELFF. DNA of the CDR3: TGTGCCAGCAGCCGGGACGGACCGAACACCGGGGAGCTGTTTTTT.

The chain is built from TRBV9 and TRBJ2-1; no reliable D call. This CDR3 has 11 amino acids. CDR1 is SGDLS, CDR2 YYNGEE, per germline. V lost 1 base to trimming and J lost 5 bases, with 1 base between them. CDR3 in amino acids: CASSVNNEQFF. CDR3 DNA: TGTGCCAGCAGCGTAAACAATGAGCAGTTCTTC.

The DNA for the CDR3 is TGCGCCAGCAGCCTGGGACAGACGACGCAGTATTTT. The encoded protein is CASSLGQTTQYF. V and J are TRBV5-1 and TRBJ2-3; the match to TRBD1 covers 7 bases. CDR3 length: 12 amino acids. Germline V gene sequence: CDR1 SGHRS, CDR2 YFSETQ. The V and J ends lost 4 bases and 9 bases, in that order; junction bases with no gene match: 5.

This rearrangement joins TRBV7-2 to TRBJ1-6; no clear D gene. The length of the CDR3 is 13 residues. Germline CDR1 is SGHTA and CDR2 is FQGNSA. V was cut by 4 bases and J by 13 bases, with 14 bases left in between. The CDR3 is CASSYVSERPLHF. CDR3 sequence (DNA): TGTGCCAGCAGCTACGTTAGTGAAAGGCCCCTCCACTTT.

The V call is TRBV6-1, the J call TRBJ2-7; no clear D gene. The germline CDR1 and CDR2 sequences are MNHNS and SASEGT. CDR3 size: 13 residues. Trimming took off 2 bases at V and 3 bases at J, with 8 bases between the two ends. The CDR3 DNA follows: TGTGCCAGCAGTGAAACCGTACTCTACGAGCAGTACTTC. Protein: CASSETVLYEQYF.

This chain links TRBV2 with TRBJ1-2; 7 positions agree with TRBD1. Germline V gene lookup returns CDR1 SNHLY and CDR2 FYNNEI. The V and J ends lost 8 bases and 4 bases, in that order; junction bases with no gene match: 16. The CDR3 has 16 residues. The CDR3 spells CASQDRASFEVYGYTF. CDR3 nucleotides: TGTGCCAGCCAAGACAGGGCCTCTTTCGAAGTCTATGGCTACACCTTC.